This TCR beta chain stems from a study of blood T cell repertoires in COVID-19. At the level of the study: Acute and convalescent COVID-19 samples came from the United States, Italy and Spain. The cDNA or gDNA used as material had been derived from T cells, B-cell-depleted T cells, or PBMCs.

Original processing notes: Amplification from reference gene primers served as the basis for estimated nucleated cell counts. TCRdb's table, derived via immunoSEQ multiplex PCR, lists solely in-frame clones and lacks some. That table gives V, J and clone size, and the DNA gave D and trimming. Among 250,000 or so clones listed, over 65% were seen once. V was shortened by 6 bases and J by 9 bases, with 18 bases between the two germline ends. This CDR3 has 14 residues. From germline, CDR1 is MDHEN and CDR2 SYDVKM. This TCR came from a woman of 80 years or more with acute or convalescent COVID-19. The material sequenced was peripheral blood. This chain links TRBV28 with TRBJ2-1, with a tentative D call TRBD1 (5 bases). The CDR3 sequence is CASSHNRRAGEQFF. The CDR3 nucleotides read TGTGCCAGCAGCCACAACCGCAGGGCCGGTGAGCAGTTCTTC. The complete variable domain, with remaining parts taken from reference TRBV28 and TRBJ2-1, reads DVKVTQSSRYLVKRTGEKVFLECVQDMDHENMFWYRQDPGLGLRLIYFSYDVKMKEKGDIPEGYSVSREKKERFSLILESASTNQTSMYLCASSHNRRAGEQFFGPGTRLTVL.